Listed below are T cell receptor beta chains from one sample, sequenced in a study of CD4 T cells in relation to SARS-CoV-2 and coronaviruses. These receptors are not linked to any known antigen. TCRdb's table, derived via immunoSEQ multiplex PCR, lists solely in-frame clones and lacks some. The sample gives about 43,000 clones, roughly four fifths of which show up once; 1.1% to 1.5% is in the top ten. The sequencing input was naive CD4+ T cells from PBMCs, cultured in vitro. Source of these receptors: an adult with COVID-19. The CDR3 runs from the conserved cysteine through the conserved F or W. D genes are given only for firm matches. The size of a clone is reported for some rows only, either as once, few or many, or as a class for expanded clones.

J,V,D,size,DNA,CDR3
TRBJ2-3,TRBV7-2,.,.,TGTGCCAGCAGCTTAATGTACAGGGTAACAGATACGCAGTATTTT,CASSLMYRVTDTQYF
TRBJ2-5,TRBV15,TRBD2,.,TGTGCCACCAGCAGAGATCTCACTAGCGGGAGTAGCCAAGAGACCCAGTACTTC,CATSRDLTSGSSQETQYF
TRBJ1-5,TRBV7-8,TRBD1,.,TGTGCCAGCAGCTTAGCAGACAGGGAACTCAATCAGCCCCAGCATTTT,CASSLADRELNQPQHF
TRBJ2-2,TRBV2,.,.,TGTGCCAGCTCCCCCCTGGAGACCGGGGAGCTGTTTTTT,CASSPLETGELFF
TRBJ2-5,TRBV7-3,TRBD2,.,TGTGCCAGCAGCCTAGCGGGCCCCCAAGAGACCCAGTACTTC,CASSLAGPQETQYF
TRBJ2-2,TRBV2,.,few,TGTGCCAGCAGCGAGGGGAACGGGGAGCTGTTTTTT,CASSEGNGELFF
TRBJ2-2,TRBV28,TRBD2,.,TGTGCCAGCAGTTTAGCTAGCGGGAGAGACACCGGGGAGCTGTTTTTT,CASSLASGRDTGELFF
TRBJ2-3,TRBV7-9,.,.,TGTGCCAGCAAACTAGGGAGGACAGATACGCAGTATTTT,CASKLGRTDTQYF
TRBJ2-1,TRBV7-9,.,.,TGTGCCAGCAGCTTCCAGGGCTCCTACAATGAGCAGTTCTTC,CASSFQGSYNEQFF
TRBJ1-6,TRBV5-4,.,.,TGTGCCAGCACCCGAGGGGGGGGCCATAGGAGCTCCTATAATTCACCCCTCCACTTT,CASTRGGGHRSSYNSPLHF
TRBJ2-3,TRBV14,TRBD1,.,TGTGCCAGCAGCCGAGACAGGGGGGGCCAGTATTTT,CASSRDRGGQYF
TRBJ2-5,TRBV6-5,TRBD2,once,TGTGCCAGCAGTTACGGACTAGCGGGAGGTGAGACCCAGTACTTC,CASSYGLAGGETQYF
TRBJ2-1,TRBV6-2/TRBV6-3,.,.,TGTGCCAGCAGTTATCCGGGAGTGGGCAATGAGCAGTTCTTC,CASSYPGVGNEQFF
TRBJ2-1,TRBV2,.,.,TGTGCCAGCACAGAGCGAAATCAGGAGTTCTTC,CASTERNQEFF
TRBJ1-2,TRBV3-1/TRBV3-2,.,.,TGTGCCAGCAGCAACAGGGAGGCCTATGGCTACACCTTC,CASSNREAYGYTF
TRBJ1-1,TRBV18,.,.,TGTGCCAGCTCACCAGGAAACATGAACACTGAAGCTTTCTTT,CASSPGNMNTEAFF
TRBJ1-2,TRBV5-5,.,.,TGTGCCAGCAGCTTGTCGGGGTCGACAGACTATGGCTACACCTTC,CASSLSGSTDYGYTF
TRBJ1-1,TRBV29-1,.,.,TGCAGCGTTGCCGGGACCTCCCCGAACACTGAAGCTTTCTTT,CSVAGTSPNTEAFF
TRBJ1-1,TRBV3-1/TRBV3-2,.,.,TGTGCCAGCAGCCAAGAATCTGAAGCTTTCTTT,CASSQESEAFF
TRBJ2-2,TRBV28,TRBD1,.,TGTGCCAGCAGTGTACAGGGGATGGCAGGCGGGGAGCTGTTTTTT,CASSVQGMAGGELFF
TRBJ2-1,TRBV29-1,TRBD1,.,TGCAGCGTCTTAGGACAGGGGTGGAATGAGCAGTTCTTC,CSVLGQGWNEQFF
TRBJ2-3,TRBV20-1,.,.,TGCAGTGCTAGTGGCGGGATCGGAACAGATACGCAGTATTTT,CSASGGIGTDTQYF
TRBJ2-5,TRBV7-2,.,.,TGTGCCAGCAGCTTAGGCTCGACACCGGGCCAAGAGACCCAGTACTTC,CASSLGSTPGQETQYF
TRBJ2-2,TRBV30,.,.,TGTGCCTGGGGGACGGGCAGGGAGAACACCGGGGAGCTGTTTTTT,CAWGTGRENTGELFF
TRBJ1-4,TRBV27,.,.,TGTGCCAGCGGTCGGAGGGGCTTTAATGAAAAACTGTTTTTT,CASGRRGFNEKLFF
TRBJ1-1,TRBV7-8,.,few,TGTGCCAGCAGCTTTCCAGGGAACACTGAAGCTTTCTTT,CASSFPGNTEAFF
TRBJ2-1,TRBV7-3,TRBD2,.,TGTGCCAGCAGCTCCGGACTAGCGGGAGGGCCCTCCTACAATGAGCAGTTCTTC,CASSSGLAGGPSYNEQFF
TRBJ2-3,TRBV3-1/TRBV3-2,TRBD2,.,TGTGCCAGCAGCCCGGGACTAGGGATCACAGATACGCAGTATTTT,CASSPGLGITDTQYF
TRBJ2-2,TRBV10-3,.,few,TGTGCCATCAGTGAGCTACAGGGTTCCGGGGAGCTGTTTTTT,CAISELQGSGELFF
TRBJ1-3,TRBV5-6,.,few,TGTGCCAGCAGCCCGACAGTCTCTGGAAACACCATATATTTT,CASSPTVSGNTIYF
TRBJ2-5,TRBV24-1,TRBD2,.,TGTGCCACCAGTGATACCCGGACTAGCGGGGGCCTGGAGACCCAGTACTTC,CATSDTRTSGGLETQYF
TRBJ2-1,TRBV29-1,.,.,TGCAGCGTTGAAAGAGGGTGGGGTCACAATGAGCAGTTCTTC,CSVERGWGHNEQFF
TRBJ2-2,TRBV3-1/TRBV3-2,.,.,TGTGCCAGCAGCCAATTTGGCGGGAACACCGGGGAGCTGTTTTTT,CASSQFGGNTGELFF
TRBJ2-1,TRBV5-1,.,.,TGCGCCAGCAGCTTGGGTGGGAGTGGCTCCTACAATGAGCAGTTCTTC,CASSLGGSGSYNEQFF
TRBJ2-7,TRBV14,.,.,TGTGCCAGCAGCCAAGACAGGGGCTCATGGACCTACGAGCAGTACTTC,CASSQDRGSWTYEQYF
TRBJ2-2,TRBV2,.,few,TGTGCCAGCAGTGAACTCGGGGAGCTGTTTTTT,CASSELGELFF
TRBJ2-7,TRBV7-9,.,.,TGTGCCAGCAGCGGGGCGGCCTACGAGCAGTACTTC,CASSGAAYEQYF
TRBJ2-6,TRBV27,TRBD1,.,TGTGCCAGGGGACAGGGGGCGCCTGGGGCCAACGTCCTGACTTTC,CARGQGAPGANVLTF
TRBJ2-7,TRBV28,.,.,TGTGCCAGCAGTCCCACGGTGGGGGCGGGAGCCTACGAGCAGTACTTC,CASSPTVGAGAYEQYF
TRBJ1-6,TRBV5-4,.,.,TGTGCCAGCAGCTACGGGCGGGAAATAAATAATTCACCCCTCCACTTT,CASSYGREINNSPLHF
TRBJ2-7,TRBV7-2,.,.,TGTGCCAGCAGCTCCCGGGACTTCTCCTACGAGCAGTACTTC,CASSSRDFSYEQYF
TRBJ2-3,TRBV9,.,.,TGTGCCAGCAGCGTCCTATATCACCCTAGCACAGATACGCAGTATTTT,CASSVLYHPSTDTQYF
TRBJ2-1,TRBV11-2,TRBD2,once,TGTGCCAGCAGCTTAGGGGGAGGGGACGTCAATGAGCAGTTCTTC,CASSLGGGDVNEQFF
TRBJ2-5,TRBV11-2,TRBD2,.,TGTGCCAGCAGCCTCCTTAGCGGGAGGGAGACCCAGTACTTC,CASSLLSGRETQYF
TRBJ2-5,TRBV2,.,.,TGTGCCAGCAACCCTGGGGGTCCAGGAGAGACCCAGTACTTC,CASNPGGPGETQYF
TRBJ1-3,TRBV9,.,.,TGTGCCAGCAGCGTAGGGGACGGCTCTGGAAACACCATATATTTT,CASSVGDGSGNTIYF
TRBJ1-1,TRBV7-3,.,.,TGTGCCAGCAGCAGGGACACCACGAACACTGAAGCTTTCTTT,CASSRDTTNTEAFF
TRBJ2-7,TRBV3-1/TRBV3-2,.,.,TGTGCCAGCACCGGGGGCGGGAGCACCTACGAGCAGTACTTC,CASTGGGSTYEQYF
TRBJ2-3,TRBV6-6,TRBD2,.,TGTGCCAGCAGTCGAAGCGACGGCGGGACTACCCCTAGCACAGATACGCAGTATTTT,CASSRSDGGTTPSTDTQYF
TRBJ2-5,TRBV29-1,.,.,TGCAGCGCGGCCCCCCTGGGGGGCGGCCGTCAAGAGACCCAGTACTTC,CSAAPLGGGRQETQYF
TRBJ2-3,TRBV10-3,TRBD1,.,TGTGCCATCAGTGACCCCGGGACAGAAGTTAATACGCAGTATTTT,CAISDPGTEVNTQYF
TRBJ1-1,TRBV19,TRBD1,.,TGTGCCAGTAGTATGTACAGGGGCCTGAACACTGAAGCTTTCTTT,CASSMYRGLNTEAFF
TRBJ2-1,TRBV5-4,TRBD2,.,TGTGCCAGCAGCTCCGGGACTAGCGGGATTAATGAGCAGTTCTTC,CASSSGTSGINEQFF